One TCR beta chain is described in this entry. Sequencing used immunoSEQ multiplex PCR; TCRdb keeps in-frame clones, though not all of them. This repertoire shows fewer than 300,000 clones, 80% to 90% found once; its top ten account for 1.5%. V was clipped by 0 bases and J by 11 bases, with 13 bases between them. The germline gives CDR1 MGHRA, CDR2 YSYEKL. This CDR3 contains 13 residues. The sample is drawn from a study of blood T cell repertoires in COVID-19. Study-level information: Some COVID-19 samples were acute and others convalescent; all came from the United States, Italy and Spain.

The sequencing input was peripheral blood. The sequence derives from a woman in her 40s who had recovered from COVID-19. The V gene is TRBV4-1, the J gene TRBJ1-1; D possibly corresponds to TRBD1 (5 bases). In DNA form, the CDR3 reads TGCGCCAGCAGCCAAGATATAAGGGGCATTGCTTTCTTT. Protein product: CASSQDIRGIAFF.